The entry below gives a single T cell receptor (beta chain) sequence along with its context. What it recognizes is unknown. This sample is part of a study of a mutant IDH1 vaccine in newly diagnosed glioma. The junction had 4 bases not matched to a gene; V was cut back by 7 bases and J by 3 bases. The CDR3 totals 14 residues. CDR1 SNHLY and CDR2 FYNNEI come from the germline V gene. This sample's time point: week 35, safety follow-up. Each vaccine dose was 300 ug of mutant IDH1 20-mer peptide, with topical imiquimod. Patients received eight vaccinations in weeks 1, 3, 5, 7, 11, 15, 19, 23. Donor diagnoses consisted of new WHO grade 3 or 4 IDH1-mutant, ATRX-lost astrocytomas. Method: immunoSEQ multiplex PCR; TCRdb's copy keeps in-frame clones and lacks some. This sample has roughly 64,000 clones, with roughly 68% found just once.

This clonotype was sampled from a man in his fifties or sixties with glioma. The sequences come from PBMCs, collected from a glioma patient whose treatment included an IDH1 peptide vaccine. The V and J genes are TRBV2 and TRBJ2-1; 9 bases match TRBD1. The CDR3 is CASTRTGDYNEQFF. CDR3 coding DNA: TGTGCCAGCACCAGGACAGGGGACTACAATGAGCAGTTCTTC.